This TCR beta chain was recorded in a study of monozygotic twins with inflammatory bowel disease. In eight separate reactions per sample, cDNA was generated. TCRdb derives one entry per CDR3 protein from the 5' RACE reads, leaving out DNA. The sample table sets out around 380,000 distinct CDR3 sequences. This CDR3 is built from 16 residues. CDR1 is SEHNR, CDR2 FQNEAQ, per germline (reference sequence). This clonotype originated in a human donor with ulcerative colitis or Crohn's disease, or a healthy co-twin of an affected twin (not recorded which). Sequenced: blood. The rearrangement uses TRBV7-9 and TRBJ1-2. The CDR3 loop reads CASSLEKGTAYYGYTF.